Listed below are T cell receptor beta chains from one sample, sequenced in a study of response to subunit inactivated influenza vaccine. TCRdb reprocessed the RT-PCR reads via MiXCR and lists one record per CDR3 protein. Among about 310,000 distinct CDR3 sequences listed, 20% to 25% were seen once. The sample consisted of PBMCs from blood, taken less than 22 months after vaccination. These receptors were taken from a man between 50 and 75 years old who received an inactivated influenza vaccine. CDR3s include the opening cysteine and the closing phenylalanine or tryptophan. Fields, in order: J gene, clone size, D gene, V gene, CDR3 DNA, CDR3 protein. The D gene is left open where the match is weak. Size is omitted from some rows. Given values are once, few, many or a class for expanded clones.

j_gene: TRBJ1-4
abundance: few
d_gene: -
v_gene: TRBV7-9
CDR3nt: TGTGCCAGCAGCCCGGATTTAGCAACTAATGAAAAACTGTTTTTT
CDR3aa: CASSPDLATNEKLFF

j_gene: TRBJ2-3
abundance: few
d_gene: TRBD1
v_gene: TRBV12-3/TRBV12-4
CDR3nt: TGTGCCAGCAGGAGGACAGGGGACACAGATACGCAGTATTTT
CDR3aa: CASRRTGDTDTQYF

j_gene: TRBJ1-1
abundance: many
d_gene: -
v_gene: TRBV12-2
CDR3nt: TGTGCAAGTCGCTTAACGCCTCCGCGGTACAGCCGGGGGGACACTGAAGCTTTCTTT
CDR3aa: CASRLTPPRYSRGDTEAFF

j_gene: TRBJ2-5
abundance: many
d_gene: TRBD2
v_gene: TRBV3-1
CDR3nt: TGTGCCAGCCTGCGGACTAGCGGGGGAGAGACCCAGTACTTC
CDR3aa: CASLRTSGGETQYF

j_gene: TRBJ2-2
abundance: -
d_gene: -
v_gene: TRBV19
CDR3nt: TGTGCCAGTAGTGTGTGGGACGCCGGGGAGCTGTTTTTT
CDR3aa: CASSVWDAGELFF

j_gene: TRBJ2-1
abundance: -
d_gene: -
v_gene: TRBV5-1
CDR3nt: TGCGCCAGCAGCTTGGGGCAGGCTTACAATGAGCAGTTCTTC
CDR3aa: CASSLGQAYNEQFF

j_gene: TRBJ1-6
abundance: few
d_gene: -
v_gene: TRBV7-9
CDR3nt: TGTGCCAGCAGCTCAGCCGACAGGCCCCTGGTAGCCCTCCACTTT
CDR3aa: CASSSADRPLVALHF

j_gene: TRBJ1-5
abundance: few
d_gene: -
v_gene: TRBV5-1
CDR3nt: TGCGCCAGCAGCTTAGACCCGAATCAGCCCCAGCATTTT
CDR3aa: CASSLDPNQPQHF

j_gene: TRBJ1-3
abundance: -
d_gene: -
v_gene: TRBV6-6
CDR3nt: TGTGCCAGCAGTTTTACAGGAAACACCATATATTTT
CDR3aa: CASSFTGNTIYF

j_gene: TRBJ1-5
abundance: -
d_gene: -
v_gene: TRBV5-4
CDR3nt: TGTGCCAGCAGCCCCTCCCAACAGGGTAGCAATCAGCCCCAGCATTTT
CDR3aa: CASSPSQQGSNQPQHF

j_gene: TRBJ2-2
abundance: few
d_gene: -
v_gene: TRBV11-3
CDR3nt: TGTGCCAGCAGCCCTACGGACCAACCTAACACCGGGGAGCTGTTTTTT
CDR3aa: CASSPTDQPNTGELFF

j_gene: TRBJ1-6
abundance: -
d_gene: -
v_gene: TRBV12-3/TRBV12-4
CDR3nt: TGTGCCAGCAGTTTTGGACGGACGGGCTATAATTCACCCCTCCACTTT
CDR3aa: CASSFGRTGYNSPLHF

j_gene: TRBJ2-2
abundance: -
d_gene: -
v_gene: TRBV11-2
CDR3nt: TGTGCCAGCAGCTCCGTAGGGCGACTTCGCACCGGGGAGCTGTTTTTT
CDR3aa: CASSSVGRLRTGELFF

j_gene: TRBJ2-2
abundance: -
d_gene: TRBD1
v_gene: TRBV7-2
CDR3nt: TGTGCCAGCAGCCCGGGCCTGACAGGGGGTGGCGGGGAGCTGTTTTTT
CDR3aa: CASSPGLTGGGGELFF

j_gene: TRBJ1-5
abundance: -
d_gene: -
v_gene: TRBV20-1
CDR3nt: TGCAGTGCGGGCAGCGGGGCCCGAGATCAGCCCCAGCATTTT
CDR3aa: CSAGSGARDQPQHF

j_gene: TRBJ1-2
abundance: few
d_gene: TRBD1
v_gene: TRBV11-2
CDR3nt: TGTGCCAGCAGCCCCCCGGAGGGGGCCTATGGCTACACCTTC
CDR3aa: CASSPPEGAYGYTF

j_gene: TRBJ2-1
abundance: few
d_gene: -
v_gene: TRBV18
CDR3nt: TGTGCCAGCTCACCACCGACGGGGGTGGATGAGCAGTTCTTC
CDR3aa: CASSPPTGVDEQFF

j_gene: TRBJ1-5
abundance: few
d_gene: -
v_gene: TRBV2
CDR3nt: TGTGCCAGCAGTCTCGGGGGACTACACAATCAGCCCCAGCATTTT
CDR3aa: CASSLGGLHNQPQHF

j_gene: TRBJ1-1
abundance: few
d_gene: TRBD1
v_gene: TRBV6-2/TRBV6-3
CDR3nt: TGTGCCAGCACCATGGTCGGACAGGTAAAAACTGAAGCTTTCTTT
CDR3aa: CASTMVGQVKTEAFF

j_gene: TRBJ2-7
abundance: -
d_gene: TRBD2
v_gene: TRBV5-1
CDR3nt: TGCGCCAGCAGCTATCAATTTAGCGGGAGCTCCTACGAGCAGTACTTC
CDR3aa: CASSYQFSGSSYEQYF

j_gene: TRBJ1-2
abundance: -
d_gene: TRBD1
v_gene: TRBV20-1
CDR3nt: TGCAGCCCCCTCCCGGGACAGGGTGAATATGGCTACACCTTC
CDR3aa: CSPLPGQGEYGYTF

j_gene: TRBJ1-6
abundance: few
d_gene: -
v_gene: TRBV3-1
CDR3nt: TGTGCCAGCAGCCAAGAGTACGGACCCGATTCACCCCTCCACTTT
CDR3aa: CASSQEYGPDSPLHF

j_gene: TRBJ2-7
abundance: few
d_gene: TRBD1
v_gene: TRBV6-4
CDR3nt: TGTGCCAGCAGCCAGGGGACAGGGGCCCACGAGCAGTACTTC
CDR3aa: CASSQGTGAHEQYF

j_gene: TRBJ1-1
abundance: -
d_gene: -
v_gene: TRBV20-1
CDR3nt: TGCAGTGCTAAGTGGTTCGGGGGCGGGGGAACTGAAGCTTTCTTT
CDR3aa: CSAKWFGGGGTEAFF

j_gene: TRBJ1-1
abundance: -
d_gene: -
v_gene: TRBV7-9
CDR3nt: TGTGCCAGCAGCTTAGAGGTCACGAACACTGAAGCTTTCTTT
CDR3aa: CASSLEVTNTEAFF

j_gene: TRBJ2-5
abundance: few
d_gene: -
v_gene: TRBV5-1
CDR3nt: TGCGCCAGCAGCTTGGCAGGCAGGGAGGAGGAGACCCAGTACTTC
CDR3aa: CASSLAGREEETQYF

j_gene: TRBJ1-1
abundance: -
d_gene: TRBD1
v_gene: TRBV15
CDR3nt: TGTGCCACCAGCCCACGACAGGGAACTTGGGCGGTGAACACTGAAGCTTTCTTT
CDR3aa: CATSPRQGTWAVNTEAFF